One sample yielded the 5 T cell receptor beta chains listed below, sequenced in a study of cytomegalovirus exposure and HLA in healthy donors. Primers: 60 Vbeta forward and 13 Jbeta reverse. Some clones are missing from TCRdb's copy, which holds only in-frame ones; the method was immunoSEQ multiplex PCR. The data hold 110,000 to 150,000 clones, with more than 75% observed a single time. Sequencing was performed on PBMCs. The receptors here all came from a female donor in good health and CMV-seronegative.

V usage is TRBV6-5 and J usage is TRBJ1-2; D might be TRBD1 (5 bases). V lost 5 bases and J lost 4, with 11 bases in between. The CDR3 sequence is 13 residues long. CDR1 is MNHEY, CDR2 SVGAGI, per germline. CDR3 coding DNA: TGTGCCAGCAGTCCGGACATTCCCTATGGCTACACCTTC. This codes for CASSPDIPYGYTF.

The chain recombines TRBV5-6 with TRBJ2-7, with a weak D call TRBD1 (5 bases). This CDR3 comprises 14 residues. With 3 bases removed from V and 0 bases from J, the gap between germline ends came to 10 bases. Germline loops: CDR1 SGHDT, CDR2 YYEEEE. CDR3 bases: TGTGCCAGCAGCTCTGACAGAAGCTCCTACGAGCAGTACTTC. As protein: CASSSDRSSYEQYF.

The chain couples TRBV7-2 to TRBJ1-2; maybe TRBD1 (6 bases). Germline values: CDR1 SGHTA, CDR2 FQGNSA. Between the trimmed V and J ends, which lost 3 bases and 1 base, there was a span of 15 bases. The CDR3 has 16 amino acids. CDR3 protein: CASSLWGEGGNYGYTF. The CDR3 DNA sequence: TGTGCCAGCAGCTTGTGGGGGGAGGGGGGTAACTATGGCTACACCTTC.

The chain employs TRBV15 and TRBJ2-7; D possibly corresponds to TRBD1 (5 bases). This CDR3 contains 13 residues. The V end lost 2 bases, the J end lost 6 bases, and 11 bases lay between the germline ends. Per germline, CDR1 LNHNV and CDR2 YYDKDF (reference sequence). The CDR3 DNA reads TGTGCCACCAGCAGACACCAGGGTAGCGAGCAGTACTTC. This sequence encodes CATSRHQGSEQYF.

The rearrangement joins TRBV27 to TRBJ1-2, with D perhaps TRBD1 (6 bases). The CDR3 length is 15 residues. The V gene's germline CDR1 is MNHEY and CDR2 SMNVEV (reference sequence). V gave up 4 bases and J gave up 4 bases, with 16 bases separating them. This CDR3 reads CASSSLGHFGYGYTF. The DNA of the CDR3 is TGTGCCAGCAGTTCGCTGGGACATTTCGGCTATGGCTACACCTTC.